Listed below are T cell receptor beta chains from one sample, sequenced in a study of preoperative IRX-2 immunotherapy in early breast cancer. The table came from immunoSEQ multiplex PCR; TCRdb's copy has only in-frame clones and leaves some out. The sample carries under 4,500 clones, roughly 70% recorded once. Sequences were derived from tumor tissue, sampled after IRX-2 immunotherapy. The receptors shown here come from a human donor with breast cancer. CDR3s include the opening cysteine and the closing phenylalanine or tryptophan. The order of the fields is V gene, D gene, J gene, clone size, CDR3 DNA, CDR3 protein. D genes are given only for firm matches. Clone size, where shown, is once, few, many, or a class for clones that have expanded.

TRBV28	-	TRBJ1-5	few	TGTGCCAGCATTGGGGGTGAGATGAGCAATCAGCCCCAGCATTTT	CASIGGEMSNQPQHF
TRBV6-8	-	TRBJ1-1	-	TGTGCCAGCAGTGAGGGCAAAGGAACTGAAGCTTTCTTT	CASSEGKGTEAFF
TRBV18	-	TRBJ1-1	-	TGTGCCAGCTCACCACGCCACGGGGGTGAGACTGAAGCTTTCTTT	CASSPRHGGETEAFF
TRBV6-8	TRBD1	TRBJ1-6	few	TGTGCCAGCAGTTCAGGGGGAGCGGGGGATTCACCCCTCCACTTT	CASSSGGAGDSPLHF
TRBV7-5	-	TRBJ1-5	-	TGTGCCAGCAGCCCCCGGGGGTCCGTAGGCAATCAGCCCCAGCATTTT	CASSPRGSVGNQPQHF
TRBV6-8	TRBD1	TRBJ2-6	-	TGTGCCAGCACCCTTTCCGGGACAGGGGCAGCTGGGGCCAACGTCCTGACTTTC	CASTLSGTGAAGANVLTF
TRBV30	-	TRBJ1-6	-	TGTGCCTGGAGCGCGGGGACGGGGAGATCACCCCTCCACTTT	CAWSAGTGRSPLHF
TRBV19	-	TRBJ1-3	-	TGTGCCAGTAGTAGGATGGACAGCCTCACTGGAAACACCATATATTTT	CASSRMDSLTGNTIYF
TRBV28	TRBD1	TRBJ1-5	-	TGTGCCAGCAGTTTATCGACAGGGGGGAGCAATCAGCCCCAGCATTTT	CASSLSTGGSNQPQHF
TRBV15	-	TRBJ1-5	-	TGTGCCACCAGCAGAGATTCAAGAATGGGTCAGCCCCAGCATTTT	CATSRDSRMGQPQHF
TRBV6-1	TRBD1	TRBJ2-5	large	TGTGCCAGCAGTGAAGCGGGACAGGGCATACAAGAGACCCAGTACTTC	CASSEAGQGIQETQYF
TRBV29-1	TRBD1	TRBJ2-1	-	TGCAGCGTCTTCCCGGGACAGGCCTACAATGAGCAGTTCTTC	CSVFPGQAYNEQFF
TRBV10-2	-	TRBJ2-5	-	TGCGCCAGCAGTAGGGGGACGGGGGAGACCCAGTACTTC	CASSRGTGETQYF
TRBV19	TRBD1	TRBJ2-1	-	TGTGCCAGTAGGATTACAGGGGGCGGTGAGCAGTTCTTC	CASRITGGGEQFF
TRBV6-8	-	TRBJ2-1	-	TGTGCCAGCAGCGCAACCGGGCCTAACCCTTACAATGAGCAGTTCTTC	CASSATGPNPYNEQFF
TRBV18	TRBD1	TRBJ2-2	-	TGTGCCAGCTCACCACGGGCAGGGGGCGGCACCGGGGAGCTGTTTTTT	CASSPRAGGGTGELFF
TRBV11-3	TRBD2	TRBJ2-3	-	TGTGCCAGCAGCTTGAACGCGGGGGGAATGGCAGATACGCAGTATTTT	CASSLNAGGMADTQYF
TRBV5-1	-	TRBJ1-1	-	TGCGCCAGCAGCTTGCAAGGAGGGGCGGGGACTGAAGCTTTCTTT	CASSLQGGAGTEAFF
TRBV30	-	TRBJ2-7	-	TGTGCCTGTAGGGACGGAACCTACGAGCAGTACTTC	CACRDGTYEQYF
TRBV11-3	-	TRBJ2-1	-	TGTGCCAGCAGCGAGTCAGGGAATGTAAATGAGCAGTTCTTC	CASSESGNVNEQFF
TRBV11-3	-	TRBJ1-2	-	TGTGCCAGCAGCTTAGGGTTGACAAGACAAGGCTACACCTTC	CASSLGLTRQGYTF
TRBV6-8	-	TRBJ1-1	few	TGTGCCAGCAGTTACTCGCGCTCTGAAGCTTTCTTT	CASSYSRSEAFF
TRBV23-1	-	TRBJ1-5	-	TGCGCCAGCAGTCCATATAGCAATCAGCCCCAGCATTTT	CASSPYSNQPQHF
TRBV19	-	TRBJ1-5	-	TGTGCCAGTAGTATGGACCCAGGGTCGGTTCAGCCCCAGCATTTT	CASSMDPGSVQPQHF
TRBV28	-	TRBJ1-1	-	TGTGCCAGCAGTTTAATTGGGCAGGGGACCGACACTGAAGCTTTCTTT	CASSLIGQGTDTEAFF
TRBV25-1	-	TRBJ2-7	once	TGTGCCAGCAGTTTCCGGCGGGGTTACACCTACGAGCAGTACTTC	CASSFRRGYTYEQYF
TRBV6-8	-	TRBJ2-2	-	TGTGCCAGCACCACCCATCGCGGCACCGGGGAGCTGTTTTTT	CASTTHRGTGELFF
TRBV5-1	-	TRBJ1-1	-	TGCGCCAGCAGCTTTATGGGACCGATGAACACTGAAGCTTTCTTT	CASSFMGPMNTEAFF
TRBV6-8	-	TRBJ2-5	-	TGTGCCAGCGGAGGACAGGGAGGGGTAGAGACCCAGTACTTC	CASGGQGGVETQYF
TRBV6-8	-	TRBJ1-4	-	TGTGCCAGCAGACCAGGGATGGCTAATGAAAAACTGTTTTTT	CASRPGMANEKLFF
TRBV19	-	TRBJ2-6	-	TGTGCCAGTAGTATAGGCAGGGGGACTACTGGGGCCAACGTCCTGACTTTC	CASSIGRGTTGANVLTF
TRBV6-8	-	TRBJ1-1	-	TGTGCCAGCAGTGTCGGTCCCATAAACACTGAAGCTTTCTTT	CASSVGPINTEAFF
TRBV11-3	TRBD1	TRBJ1-5	-	TGTGCCAGCAGCTTGGACAGGAGCAATCAGCCCCAGCATTTT	CASSLDRSNQPQHF
TRBV6-8	TRBD2	TRBJ2-2	few	TGTGCCAGCAGTCCCCGGGGGGGGCACACCGGGGAGCTGTTTTTT	CASSPRGGHTGELFF
TRBV6-8	TRBD1	TRBJ2-5	-	TGTGCCAGCAGCCGAGGGACAGCTGGGGAGACCCAGTACTTC	CASSRGTAGETQYF
TRBV12-5	-	TRBJ1-3	-	TGTGCCAGCCTCACGCCAAGGGGGATCTCTGGAAACACCATATATTTT	CASLTPRGISGNTIYF
TRBV6-8	-	TRBJ2-1	-	TGTGCCAGCAGTTTTGGGACCCTACTCTACAATGAGCAGTTCTTC	CASSFGTLLYNEQFF
TRBV28	TRBD1	TRBJ1-2	medium-sized	TGTGCCAGCAGAACAGGGGGCGCTAACTATGGCTACACCTTC	CASRTGGANYGYTF
TRBV7-5	-	TRBJ2-1	-	TGTGTCAGAAGCCACGGACTAGCGGGGGGACCAAATGAGCAGTTCTTC	CVRSHGLAGGPNEQFF
TRBV28	-	TRBJ1-1	-	TGTGCCAGCAGTGGACCTAACACTGAAGCTTTCTTT	CASSGPNTEAFF
TRBV30	-	TRBJ1-3	-	TGTGCCTGGAAAGGGATTGGAAACACCATATATTTT	CAWKGIGNTIYF
TRBV14	-	TRBJ2-2	once	TGTGCCAGCAGTCCAAACCGGGACCGACTGAGGACCGGGGAGCTGTTTTTT	CASSPNRDRLRTGELFF
TRBV11-3	TRBD1	TRBJ1-1	-	TGTGCCAGCAGCCTTGTCGACAGGGAAACTGAAGCTTTCTTT	CASSLVDRETEAFF
TRBV18	TRBD2	TRBJ2-5	-	TGTGCCAGCTCAGCCGGGAGGAGGCTGGAAGAGACCCAGTACTTC	CASSAGRRLEETQYF
TRBV5-1	-	TRBJ1-2	few	TGCGCCAGCAGCTTGGACAGCTCGCGGGGTGGCTACACCTTC	CASSLDSSRGGYTF
TRBV11-3	TRBD2	TRBJ2-1	large	TGTGCCAGCAGCTTGTCAAGGATAGCGGGGATCAATGAGCAGTTCTTC	CASSLSRIAGINEQFF
TRBV11-3	TRBD1	TRBJ1-5	-	TGTGCCAGCAGCTTAGGGACAGGGTTTTTGGGTAGCAATCAGCCCCAGCATTTT	CASSLGTGFLGSNQPQHF
TRBV11-3	TRBD2	TRBJ2-1	-	TGTGCCAGCAGCCGCCTAGCGGGGGGCGGGGATGAGCAGTTCTTC	CASSRLAGGGDEQFF
TRBV19	-	TRBJ1-1	medium-sized	TGTGCCAGTAGTGCTGAGCCGAGAGGACGGACTGAAGCTTTCTTT	CASSAEPRGRTEAFF
TRBV28	-	TRBJ2-5	-	TGTGCCAGCAATCTAGGGAGGGAGACCCAGTACTTC	CASNLGRETQYF
TRBV28	TRBD2	TRBJ2-1	few	TGTGCCAGCACGGGACTAGCGGGGACTGAGCAGTTCTTC	CASTGLAGTEQFF
TRBV30	-	TRBJ2-3	-	TGTGCCTGGAGTTCGACCTGGGGAGATACGCAGTATTTT	CAWSSTWGDTQYF
TRBV18	-	TRBJ1-1	-	TGTGCCAGCTCACCACCTTGGAAGGGAAACACTGAAGCTTTCTTT	CASSPPWKGNTEAFF